This T cell receptor (beta chain) was sequenced for a study of shared clonotypes between healthy human individuals. The investigators split CD4+ cells into a CD45RA+ naive subset and a CD45RA-negative memory subset. Authors' analysis steps: Sequence data from immunoSEQ were junction-only and lacked quality scores; consequently, filtering differed. Method: immunoSEQ multiplex PCR; TCRdb's copy keeps in-frame clones and lacks some. V, J and clone size were drawn from that table, and D and trimming were deduced from the DNA. The sample holds about 2.4 million clones, roughly 93% seen once. Sequencing was performed on naive CD4+ T cells from PBMCs. The subset was: CD45RA+ positively selected. This receptor was obtained from a man between 18 and 29 years old in good health. Some clones in this sample may be carry-over from other donors' samples.

The CDR3 sequence is CASVPTGGVETQYF. CDR3 bases: TGCGCCAGCGTCCCGACAGGGGGCGTAGAGACCCAGTACTTC. J is TRBJ2-5 and V is TRBV5-1; 10 positions agree with TRBD1. The CDR3 covers 14 residues. Germline lookup yields CDR1 SGHRS and CDR2 YFSETQ. The ends lost 7 bases at V and 4 bases at J; junction bases unmatched: 7. Complete variable domain (other parts from reference TRBV5-1 and TRBJ2-5): KAGVTQTPRYLIKTRGQQVTLSCSPISGHRSVSWYQQTPGQGLQFLFEYFSETQRNKGNFPGRFSGRQFSNSRSEMNVSTLELGDSALYLCASVPTGGVETQYFGPGTRLLVL.